This is a list of T cell receptor beta chains from one sample in a study of shared clonotypes between healthy human individuals. Generated by immunoSEQ multiplex PCR, the TCRdb table keeps only in-frame clones and is missing some. The table includes 550,000 to 800,000 clones, around 74% detected once. The sequenced sample consisted of memory CD4+ T cells sorted from blood. Every receptor here comes from a woman in her thirties in good health. The CDR3 runs from the conserved cysteine through the conserved F or W. D genes are given only for firm matches. Rows may omit the clone size; those that give it use once, few, many or a size class.

clone_size: NA
v_call: TRBV28
j_call: TRBJ1-1
d_call: NA
cdr3_aa: CASSLPAWGNTEAFF
cdr3_nt: TGTGCCAGCAGTTTGCCCGCTTGGGGGAACACTGAAGCTTTCTTT

clone_size: many
v_call: TRBV6-6
j_call: TRBJ2-2
d_call: TRBD2
cdr3_aa: CASRFSGTGTGELFF
cdr3_nt: TGTGCCAGCAGATTTAGCGGGACGGGCACCGGGGAGCTGTTTTTT

clone_size: NA
v_call: TRBV6-5
j_call: TRBJ2-7
d_call: NA
cdr3_aa: CASSLPGLPEQYF
cdr3_nt: TGTGCCAGCAGTTTACCGGGTCTTCCCGAGCAGTACTTC

clone_size: NA
v_call: TRBV2
j_call: TRBJ2-1
d_call: TRBD2
cdr3_aa: CASSEALTSGSIDNEQFF
cdr3_nt: TGTGCCAGCAGTGAAGCGCTTACTAGCGGGAGTATCGACAATGAGCAGTTCTTC

clone_size: NA
v_call: TRBV4-1
j_call: TRBJ1-1
d_call: TRBD1
cdr3_aa: CASSQRRREGANTEAFF
cdr3_nt: TGCGCCAGCAGCCAGCGTCGGAGGGAGGGGGCGAACACTGAAGCTTTCTTT

clone_size: NA
v_call: TRBV28
j_call: TRBJ1-1
d_call: TRBD1
cdr3_aa: CASIPRTGGYTEAFF
cdr3_nt: TGTGCCAGCATTCCAAGGACAGGGGGTTACACTGAAGCTTTCTTT

clone_size: NA
v_call: TRBV5-1
j_call: TRBJ2-2
d_call: NA
cdr3_aa: CASSLEGFSVTGELFF
cdr3_nt: TGCGCCAGCAGCTTGGAAGGGTTTAGTGTCACCGGGGAGCTGTTTTTT

clone_size: NA
v_call: TRBV6-6
j_call: TRBJ1-3
d_call: NA
cdr3_aa: CASSIGQSSGNTIYF
cdr3_nt: TGTGCCAGCAGCATTGGACAAAGCTCTGGAAACACCATATATTTT

clone_size: few
v_call: TRBV6-1
j_call: TRBJ1-3
d_call: TRBD1
cdr3_aa: CASTPGQGVDPIYF
cdr3_nt: TGTGCCAGCACCCCGGGACAGGGGGTGGATCCCATATATTTT

clone_size: NA
v_call: TRBV2
j_call: TRBJ2-1
d_call: NA
cdr3_aa: CASSGGGSSYNEQFF
cdr3_nt: TGTGCCAGTTCAGGGGGCGGGAGCTCCTACAATGAGCAGTTCTTC

clone_size: NA
v_call: TRBV29-1
j_call: TRBJ1-5
d_call: NA
cdr3_aa: CSVGNQPQHF
cdr3_nt: TGCAGCGTTGGCAATCAGCCCCAGCATTTT

clone_size: once
v_call: TRBV2
j_call: TRBJ2-3
d_call: NA
cdr3_aa: CASSGLGGGDTDTQYF
cdr3_nt: TGTGCCAGCAGTGGGCTTGGGGGCGGGGACACAGATACGCAGTATTTT

clone_size: NA
v_call: TRBV4-1
j_call: TRBJ2-7
d_call: TRBD1
cdr3_aa: CASSQGQGVTYEQYF
cdr3_nt: TGCGCCAGCAGCCAAGGACAGGGGGTGACCTACGAGCAGTACTTC

clone_size: few
v_call: TRBV19
j_call: TRBJ1-5
d_call: TRBD1
cdr3_aa: CASSPRTGSINQPQHF
cdr3_nt: TGTGCCAGTAGTCCAAGGACAGGGTCCATCAATCAGCCCCAGCATTTT

clone_size: few
v_call: TRBV7-2
j_call: TRBJ2-7
d_call: TRBD1
cdr3_aa: CASTLTGGLPYEQYF
cdr3_nt: TGTGCCAGCACCCTAACAGGGGGCTTACCCTACGAGCAGTACTTC

clone_size: NA
v_call: TRBV29-1
j_call: TRBJ2-3
d_call: NA
cdr3_aa: CSFQGYPSTDTQYF
cdr3_nt: TGCAGCTTCCAGGGCTACCCTAGCACAGATACGCAGTATTTT

clone_size: few
v_call: TRBV6-1
j_call: TRBJ1-1
d_call: NA
cdr3_aa: CASMVEGYVGTEAFF
cdr3_nt: TGTGCCAGCATGGTCGAGGGGTACGTGGGCACTGAAGCTTTCTTT

clone_size: NA
v_call: TRBV29-1
j_call: TRBJ2-7
d_call: NA
cdr3_aa: CSVESASYSNEQYF
cdr3_nt: TGCAGCGTTGAATCTGCTAGTTACTCCAACGAGCAGTACTTC

clone_size: NA
v_call: TRBV30
j_call: TRBJ2-5
d_call: TRBD2
cdr3_aa: CAGGLGETQYF
cdr3_nt: TGTGCCGGGGGACTAGGGGAGACCCAGTACTTC

clone_size: NA
v_call: TRBV2
j_call: TRBJ2-7
d_call: NA
cdr3_aa: CASSAGPTYEQYF
cdr3_nt: TGTGCCAGCAGTGCCGGGCCCACCTACGAGCAGTACTTC

clone_size: NA
v_call: TRBV4-1
j_call: TRBJ1-1
d_call: NA
cdr3_aa: CASSRDTTRGGTEAFF
cdr3_nt: TGCGCCAGCAGCCGTGACACAACCCGAGGGGGCACTGAAGCTTTCTTT

clone_size: few
v_call: TRBV27
j_call: TRBJ2-7
d_call: TRBD2
cdr3_aa: CASSLPGLAGVDEQYF
cdr3_nt: TGTGCCAGCAGTCTGCCGGGACTAGCGGGAGTAGACGAGCAGTACTTC

clone_size: once
v_call: TRBV27
j_call: TRBJ2-2
d_call: TRBD1
cdr3_aa: CASSSATGGADTGELFF
cdr3_nt: TGTGCCAGCAGTTCCGCGACAGGGGGCGCGGACACCGGGGAGCTGTTTTTT

clone_size: NA
v_call: TRBV6-5
j_call: TRBJ1-4
d_call: NA
cdr3_aa: CASSPGAGGEKLFF
cdr3_nt: TGTGCCAGCAGCCCCGGGGCCGGTGGTGAAAAACTGTTTTTT

clone_size: many
v_call: TRBV15
j_call: TRBJ2-2
d_call: NA
cdr3_aa: CATRTPGSNTGELFF
cdr3_nt: TGTGCCACCCGAACTCCCGGGTCGAACACCGGGGAGCTGTTTTTT

clone_size: NA
v_call: TRBV6-5
j_call: TRBJ1-5
d_call: TRBD1
cdr3_aa: CASSRTGLNQPQHF
cdr3_nt: TGTGCCAGCAGTAGGACAGGGCTGAATCAGCCCCAGCATTTT